A single sample is the source of the 13 T cell receptor beta chains below, sequenced in a study of early T cells in non-severe SARS-CoV-2 infection. MiXCR, run by TCRdb on the 5' RACE reads, gives a single entry per CDR3 protein. The table includes about 70,000 distinct CDR3 sequences, 9.5% to 15% detected once. The sample in question was whole blood, obtained at baseline. These receptors originate from an adult who was a healthcare worker with PCR-confirmed SARS-CoV-2 infection or an uninfected control (not recorded which). The donor label of this sample is uncertain.

The table lists this clonotype with many counts. This chain uses TRBV29-1 with TRBJ1-1; no firm D call. With 4 bases removed from V and 4 bases from J, the gap between germline ends came to 10 bases. This CDR3 is built from 12 residues. The germline CDR1 and CDR2 sequences are SQVTM and ANQGSEA. CDR3 coding DNA: TGCAGCGTTGCCGCGGGCGTCACTGAAGCTTTCTTT. The encoded protein is CSVAAGVTEAFF.

Ten or more counts support this clonotype. V gene TRBV7-6 combines with J gene TRBJ2-3; tentative D call: TRBD1 (5 bases). The CDR3 consists of 15 residues. Trimming cost V 5 bases and J 2 bases, with 14 bases left between them. CDR1 is SGHVS and CDR2 is FNYEAQ in the germline V gene. The CDR3 sequence: CASSPRNRLTDTQYF. Here the CDR3 DNA reads TGTGCCAGCAGCCCGAGGAACAGGCTCACAGATACGCAGTATTTT.

This clonotype has just a few counts. This CDR3 is CAISADREIQNNEQFF. CDR3 sequence (DNA): TGTGCCATCAGCGCGGACAGGGAGATTCAGAACAATGAGCAGTTCTTC. The J gene is TRBJ2-1, the V gene TRBV10-3; 8 positions agree with TRBD1. Germline assignment: CDR1 ENHRY and CDR2 SYGVKD. V shed 6 bases and J 5 bases; nucleotides not matched to a gene: 12. The CDR3 runs to 16 residues.

The chain links TRBV6-6 to TRBJ2-3, with a weak D call TRBD1 (6 bases). V was clipped by 0 bases and J by 6 bases, with 10 bases between them. From germline, CDR1 is MNHNY and CDR2 SVGAGI (reference sequence). The CDR3 covers 14 residues. CDR3 residues: CASSYSQGIDTQYF. CDR3 DNA sequence: TGTGCCAGCAGTTACTCACAGGGCATTGATACGCAGTATTTT.

A few counts support this clonotype. The rearrangement links TRBV6-6 to TRBJ1-5; the match to TRBD1 covers 8 bases. The CDR3 spans 16 residues. Losses at the gene ends were 5 bases for V and 0 bases for J; bases not matched to a gene: 6. CDR1 and CDR2 from the germline V gene are MNHNY and SVGAGI (reference sequence). The CDR3 bases are TGTGCCAGCAGTACCGCGGGACAGGCTAGCAATCAGCCCCAGCATTTT. Its translation is CASSTAGQASNQPQHF.

CDR3 loop: CASSLMSGALNIQYF. CDR3 bases: TGTGCCAGCAGTTTAATGTCAGGGGCCCTAAACATTCAGTACTTC. V usage is TRBV28 and J usage is TRBJ2-4; weak D call: TRBD1 (6 bases). There are 15 residues in the CDR3. Germline V lookup: CDR1 MDHEN, CDR2 SYDVKM. Trimming pared 2 bases from V and 6 bases from J, leaving 14 bases between.

The J gene is TRBJ2-5, the V gene TRBV19, with 13 bases lining up with TRBD2. The J segment lost 0 bases and the V segment lost 0 bases, leaving 4 bases of the junction unmatched. The CDR3 consists of 18 residues. Germline values: CDR1 LNHDA, CDR2 SQIVND (reference sequence). DNA for the CDR3: TGTGCCAGTAGTATAGATGGACTAGCGGGGGACTACCAAGAGACCCAGTACTTC. This sequence encodes CASSIDGLAGDYQETQYF.

Only a few counts were recorded for this clonotype. The rearrangement links TRBV5-4 to TRBJ2-7; perhaps TRBD2 as D (6 bases). This CDR3 contains 14 residues. The germline CDR1 and CDR2 sequences are SGHNT and YYREEE (reference sequence). Trimming took off 4 bases at V and 3 bases at J, with 14 bases between the two ends. CDR3 nucleotides: TGTGCCAGCAGCCAAAGGGCGGGGTTCTACGAGCAGTACTTC. Residues: CASSQRAGFYEQYF.

The chain is built from TRBV5-1 and TRBJ2-7; D call uncertain. Deletions cut 2 bases from V and 5 bases from J, with 8 bases between. CDR3 length: 12 amino acids. Germline V lookup: CDR1 SGHRS, CDR2 YFSETQ. The DNA of the CDR3 is TGCGCCAGCAGCTTAACCGGTGACGAGCAGTACTTC. This translates into CASSLTGDEQYF. The full variable domain, completed using reference TRBV5-1 and TRBJ2-7, is KAGVTQTPRYLIKTRGQQVTLSCSPISGHRSVSWYQQTPGQGLQFLFEYFSETQRNKGNFPGRFSGRQFSNSRSEMNVSTLELGDSALYLCASSLTGDEQYFGPGTRLTVT.

This clonotype was seen many times. The CDR3 here is CASSTTGVMALHF. CDR3 coding DNA: TGTGCCAGTAGTACTACAGGGGTGATGGCCCTCCACTTT. The chain carries TRBV19 and TRBJ1-6, with 7 bases identical to TRBD1. Germline CDR1 and CDR2: LNHDA and SQIVND (reference sequence). Losses at the gene ends were 4 bases for V and 14 bases for J; bases not matched to a gene: 8. The CDR3 covers 13 residues.

The V and J genes are TRBV27 and TRBJ2-1, with 10 bases lining up with TRBD2. CDR3 length: 16 amino acids. Per the germline V gene, CDR1 is MNHEY and CDR2 is SMNVEV (reference sequence). V lost 4 bases and J lost 7; bases outside the gene matches: 10. CDR3 protein: CASSSKSGGARNEQFF. The DNA of the CDR3 is TGTGCCAGCAGTTCAAAGAGCGGGGGGGCCCGTAATGAGCAGTTCTTC.

This clonotype occurred many times. The J gene is TRBJ2-3, the V gene TRBV7-2, with 8 bases fitting TRBD1. Germline V CDR1 and CDR2: SGHTA, FQGNSA. The CDR3 totals 16 residues. Germline trimming cut 2 bases from V and 0 bases from J; bases unmatched to any gene: 4. The CDR3 DNA sequence: TGTGCCAGCAGCTTAACTCGACAGGGGAGCACAGATACGCAGTATTTT. Translated, it gives CASSLTRQGSTDTQYF.

This clonotype was recorded a few times. The CDR3 protein is CASSSGLAEGAPKSQYF. CDR3 nucleotides: TGTGCCAGCAGCTCGGGACTAGCGGAGGGGGCCCCAAAGTCCCAGTACTTC. J is TRBJ2-5 and V is TRBV11-2; 11 bases line up with TRBD2. V shed 4 bases, J shed 9 bases, and the junction held 16 bases outside the gene matches. The CDR3 totals 17 residues. Germline V lookup: CDR1 SGHAT, CDR2 FQNNGV.